These T cell receptor beta chains were read from a single sample in a study of blood T cell repertoires in COVID-19. The table came from immunoSEQ multiplex PCR; TCRdb's copy has only in-frame clones and leaves some out. This sample yields some 300,000 clones, of which about nine tenths are seen a single time; approximately 1.8% belongs to the top ten. Material for sequencing was peripheral blood. The receptors shown here come from a woman aged 25 to 45 with COVID-19, enrolled during active disease. Each CDR3 is given without its conserved first and last residue. Fields, in order: J gene, clone size, V gene, CDR3 protein. Clone size is not always given. Where it is, it says once, few, many or a class for expanded clones.

J: TRBJ2-1
size: -
V: TRBV29-1
CDR3: SAGGRNEQF

J: TRBJ1-3
size: few
V: TRBV2
CDR3: ASSRGNTIY

J: TRBJ2-3
size: -
V: TRBV7-6
CDR3: ASSSRLAGGRDTQY

J: TRBJ1-6
size: -
V: TRBV19
CDR3: ASSMSDRNSPLH

J: TRBJ1-2
size: -
V: TRBV18
CDR3: ASVDTSFAENGYT

J: TRBJ2-1
size: -
V: TRBV6-5
CDR3: ASSYVTGNEQF

J: TRBJ2-7
size: -
V: TRBV4-3
CDR3: ASSQVGAGKEQY

J: TRBJ1-1
size: -
V: TRBV2
CDR3: ASSQGAVNTEAF

J: TRBJ2-1
size: once
V: TRBV18
CDR3: ASSWSGGPYNEQF

J: TRBJ2-1
size: -
V: TRBV24-1
CDR3: ATSAGQAVQF

J: TRBJ2-2
size: -
V: TRBV4-1
CDR3: ASSQDLVPARVLF

J: TRBJ1-1
size: once
V: TRBV10-2
CDR3: ASSTGTYTEAF

J: TRBJ2-5
size: -
V: TRBV4-1
CDR3: ASSRPGRQEQETQY

J: TRBJ2-2
size: -
V: TRBV30
CDR3: AWPTSGGVTGELF

J: TRBJ2-3
size: -
V: TRBV7-7
CDR3: ASSPSTALTDTQY

J: TRBJ1-2
size: -
V: TRBV2
CDR3: ATQPPNNYGYT

J: TRBJ1-2
size: -
V: TRBV30
CDR3: ALTGTGPHGYT

J: TRBJ2-2
size: -
V: TRBV7-9
CDR3: ASSLRQGVTGELF

J: TRBJ2-3
size: -
V: TRBV6-2/TRBV6-3
CDR3: ASSYSGTDQY

J: TRBJ2-7
size: -
V: TRBV7-9
CDR3: ASSLFGSRGVSYEQY

J: TRBJ1-1
size: -
V: TRBV2
CDR3: ASSEARGNTEAF

J: TRBJ1-2
size: -
V: TRBV4-3
CDR3: ASSQVEWGGYGYT

J: TRBJ1-4
size: -
V: TRBV25-1
CDR3: ASSPQRGQETNEKLF

J: TRBJ1-6
size: -
V: TRBV7-9
CDR3: ASSFPGQRSPLH